This T cell receptor beta chain was sequenced during a study of T-cell memory formation after mild COVID-19. With constant-segment primers, 5'RACE yielded cDNA libraries of TCR alpha and TCR beta that carried sample barcodes and UMIs. One entry per CDR3 protein results from TCRdb running MiXCR on the 5' RACE reads. The table has about 150,000 distinct CDR3 sequences, 14% seen once. This CDR3 has 13 amino acids. The germline V gene encodes CDR1 LNHDA and CDR2 SQIVND (reference sequence). Trimming removed 7 bases from V and 2 bases from J, with 12 bases in between. The source material was PBMCs or a T cell subset sorted from them (not recorded which). J is TRBJ2-7 and V is TRBV19, with TRBD1 as a possible D gene (7 bases). This clonotype was obtained from an adult woman who had mild COVID-19 (a few samples of this study predate the infection). Cell type and time point are not known. CDR3 region: CASTQGGPYEQYF. The CDR3 region has the DNA TGTGCCAGTACCCAGGGGGGTCCCTACGAGCAGTACTTC. Combining the CDR3 with reference TRBV19 and TRBJ2-7 gives the whole variable domain DGGITQSPKYLFRKEGQNVTLSCEQNLNHDAMYWYRQDPGQGLRLIYYSQIVNDFQKGDIAEGYSVSREKKESFPLTVTSAQKNPTAFYLCASTQGGPYEQYFGPGTRLTVT.